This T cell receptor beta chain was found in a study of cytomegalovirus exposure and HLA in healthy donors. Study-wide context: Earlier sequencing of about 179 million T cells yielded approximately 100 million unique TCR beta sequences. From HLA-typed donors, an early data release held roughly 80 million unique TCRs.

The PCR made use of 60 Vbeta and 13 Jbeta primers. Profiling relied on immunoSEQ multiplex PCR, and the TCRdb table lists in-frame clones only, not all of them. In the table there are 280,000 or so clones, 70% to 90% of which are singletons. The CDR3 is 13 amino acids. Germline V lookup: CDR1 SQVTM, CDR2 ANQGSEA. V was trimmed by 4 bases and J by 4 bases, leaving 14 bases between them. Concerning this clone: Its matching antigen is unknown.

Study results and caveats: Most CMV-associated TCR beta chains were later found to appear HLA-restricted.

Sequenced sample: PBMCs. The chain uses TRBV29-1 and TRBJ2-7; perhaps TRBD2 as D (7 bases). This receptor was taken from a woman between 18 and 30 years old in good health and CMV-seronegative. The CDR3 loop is CSVGGGGGYEQYF. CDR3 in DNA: TGCAGCGTTGGAGGGGGGGGCGGTTACGAGCAGTACTTC.